This entry lists 15 T cell receptor beta chains sequenced from one sample in a study of regulatory T cells after allogeneic stem cell transplantation. Amplification of the TCR beta CDR3 region followed SMARTer RACE reverse transcription of RNA. Via MiXCR, TCRdb re-called the 5' RACE reads, giving one row per CDR3 protein. This sample yields 4,500 or so distinct CDR3 sequences, of which around 95% are seen a single time; roughly 40% belongs to the top ten. Source: sorted CD4+ T cells from blood (whether regulatory or conventional is not recorded), taken 30 days after allogeneic stem cell transplant. These receptor sequences come from a human patient who had an allogeneic stem cell transplant, so the T cells may come from the graft donor.

About this clonotype: The missing conserved phenylalanine or tryptophan at the end of this CDR3 makes a read error likely. The chain uses TRBV29-1 and TRBJ2-1; a possible D gene is TRBD1 (6 bases). The CDR3 is 16 amino acids. V gave up 6 bases and J gave up 0 bases, with 18 bases separating them. Germline CDR1 is SQVTM and CDR2 is ANQGSEA. This CDR3 is CSVTRGRGGSYNEQFC. The CDR3 DNA sequence: TGCAGCGTGACCCGCGGGCGAGGGGGCTCCTACAATGAGCAGTTCTGC.

With regard to this clonotype: One junction end disagrees with the germline gene, perhaps due to a read error. This rearrangement joins TRBV12-3 or TRBV12-4 to TRBJ2-6; D not certain. The CDR3 totals 15 residues. CDR3 region: CASKTQATAAKVFTF. The CDR3 coding sequence is TGTGCCAGTAAGACCCAGGCGACCGCGGCCAAGGTCTTCACCTTC.

This chain uses TRBV6-5 with TRBJ2-1, with 8 bases lining up with TRBD2. After removal of 6 bases from V and 12 bases from J, the junction contained 16 bases not matched to a gene. The CDR3 has 15 amino acids. The V gene's germline CDR1 is MNHEY and CDR2 SVGAGI. For the CDR3, the DNA is TGTGCCAGCAGGTCCCTGTCGGGAGGGCCGGGTGCGCAGTTCTTC. Translating it yields CASRSLSGGPGAQFF.

V usage is TRBV20-1 and J usage is TRBJ2-3; D possibly corresponds to TRBD2 (5 bases). The CDR3 runs 14 residues. In germline, CDR1 is DFQATT, CDR2 SNEGSKA (reference sequence). V lost 1 base and J lost 4, with 12 bases in between. The DNA for the CDR3 is TGCAGTGCTAGAGGACGGGGTTGGGCAGATACGCAGTATTTT. Its protein product is CSARGRGWADTQYF.

Notes on this clonotype: Its ends do not fully match the called genes, so a read error is possible. The chain employs TRBV11-2 and TRBJ2-7; D may be TRBD2 (5 bases). Germline CDR1 and CDR2: SGHAT and FQNNGV. The CDR3 is 15 residues long. CDR3 region: CASSLAPRAPYELHF. CDR3 DNA: TGTGCCAGCAGCCTAGCCCCAAGGGCTCCCTACGAGCTGCACTTC.

By sample share, this clonotype is medium-sized. A read error may explain this, as a much larger clone is one base away. The chain combines TRBV6-5 with TRBJ2-4; D is perhaps TRBD1 (7 bases). There are 13 residues in the CDR3. Germline-derived CDR1 and CDR2 are MNHEY and SVGAGI. CDR3 nucleotides: TGTGCCAGCAGTCAGGGGGGCAAAAACATGCAGTACTTC. This translates into CASSQGGKNMQYF.

This rearrangement joins TRBV20-1 to TRBJ2-7, with D maybe TRBD1 (5 bases). The V gene lost 5 bases and the J gene lost 6 bases, with 23 bases spanning the gap. Germline V lookup: CDR1 DFQATT, CDR2 SNEGSKA (reference sequence). This CDR3 has 15 residues. The DNA of the CDR3 is TGCAGTGCTGGGGTAGGGGCAGGTTGGACCTCCGAGCAGTACTTC. Protein: CSAGVGAGWTSEQYF.

A note on this clonotype: A junction end diverges from the germline sequence, so it may reflect a read error. The chain employs TRBV5-1 and TRBJ1-2, with a possible D match to TRBD1 (6 bases). The CDR3 runs 15 residues. Per germline, CDR1 SGHRS and CDR2 YFSETQ. The CDR3 protein is CASSLRGDTEYDYSF. CDR3 DNA: TGCGCCAGCAGCTTGAGGGGGGACACGGAATATGACTACTCCTTC.

A word on this clonotype: A read error may account for a junction end that differs from germline. The V and J genes are TRBV4-2 and TRBJ1-2; weak D call: TRBD1 (5 bases). Looked up from germline, CDR1 is LGHNA and CDR2 is YNFKEQ. CDR3 size: 15 residues. CDR3 coding DNA: TGTGCCATCATTCATTTGTTGTTCCACGTGAGGGGCTACTCCTTC. This translates into CAIIHLLFHVRGYSF.

This chain links TRBV20-1 with TRBJ1-1; weak D call: TRBD1 (5 bases). CDR3 length equals 15 residues. From germline, CDR1 is DFQATT and CDR2 SNEGSKA (reference sequence). CDR3 DNA sequence: TGCGGTAGCAGGCTGAGGAGGGGAAACAGAGAGGACGAGTTCTTT. Encoded protein: CGSRLRRGNREDEFF.

On this clonotype itself: The CDR3 carries no conserved terminal phenylalanine or tryptophan, so it likely arises from a read error. The chain links TRBV5-1 to TRBJ2-7; 7 nucleotides align to TRBD1. This CDR3 is built from 16 residues. Germline-derived CDR1 and CDR2 are SGHRS and YFSETQ. CDR3 coding DNA: TGCCCCAGTGACCGAACCTCCGTGACAGGGTCCTACGAGCAGTACAGC. It encodes CPSDRTSVTGSYEQYS.

In the case of this clonotype: An end of the junction does not agree with germline; a read error may underlie this. This chain links TRBV7-3 with TRBJ2-6, with D perhaps TRBD1 (6 bases). Germline values: CDR1 SGHTA, CDR2 FQGTGA. The CDR3 totals 17 residues. CDR3 sequence: CASGRLAMGAGANVQSF. The CDR3 nucleotides are TGTGCCAGCGGCCGGCTCGCCATGGGGGCTGGGGCCAACGTCCAGTCTTTC. The entire variable domain, with the rest obtained from reference TRBV7-3 and TRBJ2-6, is as follows: GAGVSQTPSNKVTEKGKYVELRCDPISGHTALYWYRQSLGQGPEFLIYFQGTGAADDSGLPNDRFFAVRPEGSVSTLKIQRTERGDSAVYLCASGRLAMGAGANVQSFGAGSRLTVL.

Concerning this clonotype: A junction end diverges from the germline sequence, so it may reflect a read error. The chain joins TRBV2 to TRBJ2-2, with 10 bases matching TRBD2. The CDR3 length is 16 residues. The germline gives CDR1 SNHLY, CDR2 FYNNEI. CDR3 nucleotides: TGTTCCAGCAGTGTCGAACTAGCGGGGTTGGTAGGGGAGTTGGTTTTT. It translates to CSSSVELAGLVGELVF.

On this clonotype: Germline and junction disagree at one end, which may indicate a read error. This sequence joins TRBV19 and TRBJ2-7; maybe TRBD2 (5 bases). The germline gives CDR1 LNHDA, CDR2 SQIVND (reference sequence). This CDR3 region has 13 residues. The CDR3 loop is CASSTGNSYDYYF. The DNA of the CDR3 is TGCGCCAGTAGTACGGGTAACAGCTATGACTACTACTTC.

The chain joins TRBV6-5 to TRBJ2-4; D may be TRBD1 (7 bases). Germline loops: CDR1 MNHEY, CDR2 SVGAGI. The CDR3 is made up of 13 amino acids. The CDR3 loop reads CTNSQGGKNIQYF. CDR3 bases: TGTACCAACAGTCAGGGGGGCAAAAACATTCAGTACTTC.